The 23 T cell receptor beta chains below all came from one sample that was sequenced in a study of OX40 agonist ivuxolimab in advanced cancers. Clones were read by immunoSEQ multiplex PCR, and TCRdb kept only the in-frame ones, dropping some. This table holds 15,000 to 20,000 clones, around 81% found once. Specimen: CD4+ or CD8+ T cells sorted from blood, collected in a trial of the OX40 agonist ivuxolimab. These receptors originate from an adult with an advanced solid tumor such as melanoma, head and neck, liver or kidney cancer.

The rearrangement uses TRBV30 and TRBJ2-7, with D perhaps matching TRBD2 (5 bases). The CDR3 extends over 13 amino acids. Germline CDR1 GTSNPN, CDR2 SVGIG (reference sequence). V lost 5 bases to trimming and J lost 1 base, with 12 bases between them. The CDR3, as DNA: TGTGCCTGGGCAAGGACTGAATCCTACGAGCAGTACTTC. This translates into CAWARTESYEQYF.

The rearrangement uses TRBV19 and TRBJ1-1; TRBD1 might be the D (6 bases). CDR1 and CDR2 from the germline V gene are LNHDA and SQIVND (reference sequence). The V and J ends lost 4 bases and 3 bases respectively, with 12 bases between them. This CDR3 spans 14 amino acids. The CDR3 sequence is CASSRLTGHTEAFF. The CDR3, as DNA: TGTGCCAGTAGTAGACTCACAGGGCACACTGAAGCTTTCTTT.

The chain employs TRBV5-4 and TRBJ2-7, with D perhaps TRBD1 (6 bases). The germline V gene has CDR1 SGHNT and CDR2 YYREEE (reference sequence). V lost 2 bases and J lost 3, with 15 bases in between. There are 15 residues in the CDR3. DNA for the CDR3: TGTGCCAGCAGCTTAACCCAGGGGTTCTACTACGAGCAGTACTTC. Translated: CASSLTQGFYYEQYF.

This chain links TRBV5-5 with TRBJ2-5; D possibly uses TRBD1 or TRBD2 (5 bases each). Germline values: CDR1 SGHKS, CDR2 YYEKEE (reference sequence). The CDR3 runs 15 residues. V was trimmed by 4 bases and J by 1 base, leaving 14 bases between them. CDR3 sequence (DNA): TGTGCCAGCAGCCAGACCCCCGGGGCCCAAGAGACCCAGTACTTC. It specifies CASSQTPGAQETQYF.

This chain connects TRBV7-3 to TRBJ2-7; tentatively, D is TRBD2 (6 bases). Trimming removed 5 bases at V and 2 bases at J, with 13 bases between. The CDR3 extends over 14 amino acids. Germline V CDR1 and CDR2: SGHTA, FQGTGA. The CDR3 sequence: CASSPGDAPYEQYF. The CDR3 region has the DNA TGTGCCAGCAGCCCGGGGGACGCCCCCTACGAGCAGTACTTC.

The chain carries TRBV6-5 and TRBJ2-7; tentatively, D is TRBD2 (6 bases). V lost 8 bases and J lost 5, with 10 bases in between. This CDR3 has 11 amino acids. The germline V gene encodes CDR1 MNHEY and CDR2 SVGAGI. In DNA, the CDR3 is TGTGCCAGCGGGTGGGGGGACGAGCAGTACTTC. It specifies CASGWGDEQYF.

The chain links TRBV6-6 to TRBJ2-1; 12 bases are a match to TRBD2. J lost 5 bases, V lost 7 bases, and 6 bases had no gene match. The CDR3 consists of 15 residues. Germline values: CDR1 MNHNY, CDR2 SVGAGI (reference sequence). CDR3 nucleotide sequence: TGTGCCAGCACCACCCGGACTAGCGGGGACAATGAGCAGTTCTTC. This gives the protein CASTTRTSGDNEQFF.

The chain links TRBV7-3 to TRBJ2-3, with 12 bases lining up with TRBD2. This CDR3 has 15 amino acids. The J segment lost 6 bases and the V segment lost 5 bases, leaving 6 bases of the junction unmatched. CDR1 SGHTA and CDR2 FQGTGA come from the germline V gene. The CDR3 region is CASSLLAGGLDTQYF. The CDR3, as DNA: TGTGCCAGCAGCCTACTAGCGGGAGGTTTGGATACGCAGTATTTT.

This chain joins TRBV13 and TRBJ2-2; D is unclear. From germline, CDR1 is PRHDT and CDR2 FYEKMQ (reference sequence). This CDR3 comprises 13 residues. The V and J ends lost 5 bases and 6 bases respectively, with 10 bases between them. The CDR3 region is CASSLGRPGELFF. CDR3 nucleotides: TGTGCCAGCAGCCTCGGACGACCCGGGGAGCTGTTTTTT.

The chain recombines TRBV28 with TRBJ2-5; no clear D. The J call is uncertain, as TRBJ2-7 better fits the DNA end. CDR1 and CDR2 (germline): MDHEN, SYDVKM. This CDR3 is 12 amino acids long. This CDR3 reads CASRGETYEQYF. DNA for the CDR3: TGTGCCAGCCGAGGTGAAACCTACGAGCAGTACTTC.

This clone has only a few counts. This chain connects TRBV28 to TRBJ1-3; D unclear. V gave up 2 bases and J gave up 5 bases, with 10 bases separating them. CDR1 and CDR2 (germline): MDHEN, SYDVKM. The CDR3 is 14 residues long. CDR3 DNA sequence: TGTGCCAGCAGTTTAGAGGACGCCAGAAACACCATATATTTT. Protein: CASSLEDARNTIYF.

V gene TRBV13 combines with J gene TRBJ1-1; perhaps TRBD1 as D (5 bases). Germline CDR1 reads PRHDT; CDR2 reads FYEKMQ (reference sequence). With 0 bases removed from V and 7 bases from J, the gap between germline ends came to 9 bases. CDR3 length: 13 amino acids. The CDR3 DNA is TGTGCCAGCAGCTTAGGCGGGGGATATGAAGCTTTCTTT. Residues: CASSLGGGYEAFF.

The genes are TRBV7-2 and TRBJ2-7; 7 bases map to TRBD2. The CDR3 sequence is 15 residues long. The V gene's germline CDR1 is SGHTA and CDR2 FQGNSA. The ends lost 5 bases at V and 4 bases at J; junction bases unmatched: 11. Written as DNA, the CDR3 is TGTGCCAGCAGCCGCCTAATTGCGGGAGAGTACGAGCAGTACTTC. Translating it yields CASSRLIAGEYEQYF.

V gene TRBV6-1 combines with J gene TRBJ1-1; tentative D call: TRBD1 (6 bases). CDR3 length equals 13 residues. The germline V gene encodes CDR1 MNHNS and CDR2 SASEGT. The V end lost 5 bases, the J end lost 7 bases, and 14 bases lay between the germline ends. The CDR3 region has the DNA TGTGCCAGCAGTCCGACGACAGGATTTGAAGCTTTCTTT. This encodes CASSPTTGFEAFF.

The V and J genes are TRBV14 and TRBJ2-7; TRBD1 aligns across 9 bases. V was pared by 5 bases and J by 3 bases, with 5 bases of the junction left unmatched. The CDR3 extends over 14 amino acids. From germline, CDR1 is SGHDN and CDR2 FVKESK. CDR3 amino acids: CASSFTTGGYEQYF. The CDR3 DNA sequence: TGTGCCAGCAGCTTTACGACAGGGGGCTACGAGCAGTACTTC. Together with reference TRBV14 and TRBJ2-7, the CDR3 gives the full variable domain: EAGVTQFPSHSVIEKGQTVTLRCDPISGHDNLYWYRRVMGKEIKFLLHFVKESKQDESGMPNNRFLAERTGGTYSTLKVQPAELEDSGVYFCASSFTTGGYEQYFGPGTRLTVT.

The chain employs TRBV9 and TRBJ1-2; a possible D gene is TRBD1 (5 bases). V was clipped by 3 bases and J by 0 bases, with 12 bases between them. This CDR3 has 15 amino acids. Germline lookup yields CDR1 SGDLS and CDR2 YYNGEE. CDR3 sequence: CASSASTDSNYGYTF. In nucleotides, the CDR3 is TGTGCCAGCAGCGCTTCGACAGACTCTAACTATGGCTACACCTTC. Full variable domain (missing parts from reference TRBV9 and TRBJ1-2): DSGVTQTPKHLITATGQRVTLRCSPRSGDLSVYWYQQSLDQGLQFLIQYYNGEERAKGNILERFSAQQFPDLHSELNLSSLELGDSALYFCASSASTDSNYGYTFGSGTRLTVV.

The V and J genes are TRBV7-9 and TRBJ2-5, with D unclear. Germline CDR1 and CDR2: SEHNR and FQNEAQ (reference sequence). The CDR3 has 14 amino acids. V shed 5 bases and J shed 2 bases, with 12 bases lying between them. DNA for the CDR3: TGTGCCAGCAGCAAAGGCGGCCAGCAAGAGACCCAGTACTTC. Its protein is CASSKGGQQETQYF.

This chain's CDR3 is CASMWQRYSTDTQYF. The CDR3, as DNA: TGTGCCAGCATGTGGCAGAGATATAGCACAGATACGCAGTATTTT. V and J are TRBV28 and TRBJ2-3, with D uncertain. Germline-derived CDR1 and CDR2 are MDHEN and SYDVKM. Trimming cost V 7 bases and J 0 bases, with 14 bases left between them. This CDR3 has 15 amino acids.

The chain is built from TRBV14 and TRBJ2-5; D remains ambiguous. The germline V and J ends were trimmed by 3 bases and 0 bases, with 5 bases remaining between them. This CDR3 comprises 13 residues. CDR1 is SGHDN, CDR2 FVKESK, per germline. In DNA, the CDR3 is TGTGCCAGCAGCCACTGGGACCAAGAGACCCAGTACTTC. It specifies CASSHWDQETQYF.

This chain links TRBV2 with TRBJ2-7, with 7 nucleotides matching TRBD1. Per the germline V gene, CDR1 is SNHLY and CDR2 is FYNNEI. CDR3 length: 12 residues. V dropped 8 bases and J dropped 5; count of bases not matched to a gene: 6. The chain's CDR3 is CASGSRGNEQYF. DNA for the CDR3: TGTGCCAGCGGGAGCAGGGGGAACGAGCAGTACTTC.

The chain uses TRBV19 and TRBJ2-2, with 10 bases that match TRBD1. J was trimmed by 6 bases and V by 7 bases; bases with no gene match: 5. Germline CDR1 is LNHDA and CDR2 is SQIVND (reference sequence). This CDR3 contains 14 residues. The CDR3 bases are TGTGCCAGTAATGGACAGGGGGGGGCCGGGGAGCTGTTTTTT. It codes for CASNGQGGAGELFF. The variable domain in full, with the rest retrieved from reference TRBV19 and TRBJ2-2, is DGGITQSPKYLFRKEGQNVTLSCEQNLNHDAMYWYRQDPGQGLRLIYYSQIVNDFQKGDIAEGYSVSREKKESFPLTVTSAQKNPTAFYLCASNGQGGAGELFFGEGSRLTVL.

The CDR3 loop is CASSKLHRELYNEQFF. The CDR3 coding sequence is TGTGCCAGTAGTAAATTGCATCGGGAGCTATACAATGAGCAGTTCTTC. This chain joins TRBV19 and TRBJ2-1; possible D gene TRBD2, 6 bases. The V end lost 4 bases, the J end lost 4 bases, and 17 bases lay between the germline ends. The CDR3 totals 16 residues. From germline, CDR1 is LNHDA and CDR2 SQIVND (reference sequence).

V and J are TRBV7-2 and TRBJ2-2; D call uncertain. Germline V gene data show CDR1 as SGHTA and CDR2 as FQGNSA. This CDR3 region has 12 residues. Trimming stripped 4 bases from V and 6 bases from J, with 6 bases between. The CDR3 DNA reads as TGTGCCAGCAGCTCCATTCCCGGGGAGCTGTTTTTT. Translation: CASSSIPGELFF.